The T cell receptor (beta chain) described here comes from a study of control samples from healthy donors and cancer patients. Germline assignment: CDR1 LNHDA and CDR2 SQIVND (reference sequence). With 5 bases clipped from V and 0 bases from J, the junction kept 5 bases outside the gene matches. CDR3 length equals 17 residues. The table came from immunoSEQ multiplex PCR; TCRdb's copy has only in-frame clones and leaves some out. In the table there are 100,000 to 150,000 clones, around 92% of which are singletons. This TCR was sampled from a woman between 45 and 65 years old in good health. The genes are TRBV19 and TRBJ2-6; 9 nucleotides agree with TRBD2. The sequencing input was blood. The CDR3 reads CASSAGTSLSGANVLTF. The CDR3 bases are TGTGCCAGTAGTGCCGGGACTAGCCTCTCTGGGGCCAACGTCCTGACTTTC.